The clone carrying this T cell receptor beta chain was observed a handful of times. Its antigen is undetermined. This specimen comes from a study of T-cell memory formation after mild COVID-19. Study results and caveats: Nothing confirmed that second-wave clones peaking on day 37 were specific for SARS-CoV-2. Contracting CD4+ clones sat mainly in CM and EM; CD8+ in EMRA.

TCRalpha and TCRbeta libraries used 5'RACE with constant-segment primers and UMIs. One entry per CDR3 protein, called by TCRdb with MiXCR from the 5' RACE reads. Of hundreds of thousands of distinct CDR3 sequences listed, about an eighth are singletons. With V trimmed by 1 base and J by 10 bases, 16 bases remained unmatched. CDR1 SEHNR and CDR2 FQNEAQ come from the germline V gene (reference sequence). This CDR3 is built from 17 residues. The sequenced material came from PBMCs or a T cell subset sorted from them (not recorded which). The chain has TRBV7-9 and TRBJ1-1, with TRBD1 matching 9 bases. This sequence was found in a man in his late teens or twenties who had mild COVID-19 (a few samples of this study predate the infection). Cell type and time point are not known. In DNA, the CDR3 is TGTGCCAGCAGCTTAGAGTCGGGAGGACAGGGGACGGGCGGAGCTTTCTTT. Translating it yields CASSLESGGQGTGGAFF.